Shown below are 30 T cell receptor beta chains from a single sample sequenced in a study of T cell repertoires in cytomegalovirus infection. TCRdb ran MiXCR on the reads and lists one entry per CDR3 protein. This repertoire shows about 140,000 distinct CDR3 sequences, roughly 6.5% found once; its top ten account for approximately 19%. The sequenced sample consisted of PBMCs. These receptors were taken from a human donor in good health (CMV status not recorded). Some clones in this sample may be carry-over from other donors' samples.

This clonotype was counted at least ten times. The chain recombines TRBV28 with TRBJ1-6, with 7 bases aligning to TRBD1. This CDR3 comprises 15 residues. Germline V gives CDR1 MDHEN, CDR2 SYDVKM. The junction had 10 bases not matched to a gene; V was cut back by 6 bases and J by 8 bases. The CDR3 reads CASRLPGQFDSPLHF. The DNA of the CDR3 is TGTGCCAGCAGACTCCCGGGACAGTTCGATTCACCCCTCCACTTT.

This clonotype was observed many times. V gene TRBV5-5 combines with J gene TRBJ1-1, with 7 bases fitting TRBD1. Trimming removed 3 bases from V and 1 base from J; junction bases left unmatched: 6. The germline gives CDR1 SGHKS, CDR2 YYEKEE (reference sequence). The CDR3 consists of 15 residues. The CDR3 sequence: CASSSYDRANTEAFF. CDR3 in DNA: TGTGCCAGCAGCTCGTACGACAGGGCGAACACTGAAGCTTTCTTT.

The sample holds many counts of this clonotype. V and J are TRBV12-3 or TRBV12-4 and TRBJ1-4; perhaps TRBD1 as D (5 bases). The CDR3 is 19 amino acids. The V end was cut by 6 bases, the J end by 0 bases, with 23 bases between. CDR3 sequence: CASSRARDPSRATNEKLFF. CDR3 in DNA: TGTGCCAGCAGCAGGGCCCGGGACCCGTCGCGTGCAACTAATGAAAAACTGTTTTTT.

Ten or more counts support this clonotype. The V and J genes are TRBV7-2 and TRBJ2-5, with D possibly being TRBD2 (6 bases). V lost 0 bases to trimming and J lost 10 bases, with 15 bases between them. Germline-derived CDR1 and CDR2 are SGHTA and FQGNSA. The CDR3 extends over 14 amino acids. The CDR3, as DNA: TGTGCCAGCAGCTTAGCCCCGGGGGTAGCGGTCCAGTACTTC. Translating gives CASSLAPGVAVQYF.

This clonotype was seen ten or more times. This sequence joins TRBV7-2 and TRBJ2-7, with D perhaps TRBD2 (6 bases). The CDR3 runs 13 residues. V was cut by 0 bases and J by 6 bases, with 9 bases left in between. Looked up from germline, CDR1 is SGHTA and CDR2 is FQGNSA. Written as DNA, the CDR3 is TGTGCCAGCAGCTTAGCGGGACTGGCCGAGCAGTACTTC. This gives the protein CASSLAGLAEQYF.

Ten or more counts support this clonotype. V gene TRBV7-6 combines with J gene TRBJ1-2; D is perhaps TRBD1 (6 bases). The CDR3 length is 16 residues. Trimming pared 1 base from V and 4 bases from J, leaving 16 bases between. Germline-derived CDR1 and CDR2 are SGHVS and FNYEAQ. CDR3 loop: CASSLVFEGQFYGYTF. The CDR3 bases are TGTGCCAGCAGCTTAGTCTTTGAGGGACAATTCTATGGCTACACCTTC.

There are many counts of this clonotype. V is TRBV15 and J is TRBJ2-7; no reliable D call. CDR3 length: 12 amino acids. Trimming stripped 0 bases from V and 10 bases from J, with 10 bases between. The V gene's germline CDR1 is LNHNV and CDR2 YYDKDF (reference sequence). The CDR3 sequence: CATSRDPSEQYF. The CDR3 DNA reads as TGTGCCACCAGCAGAGATCCGTCGGAACAGTACTTC.

The chain joins TRBV5-5 to TRBJ2-1; TRBD1 matches at 7 bases. The V gene's germline CDR1 is SGHKS and CDR2 YYEKEE (reference sequence). CDR3 length: 15 amino acids. The V segment lost 2 bases and the J segment 3 bases; nucleotides outside the gene matches: 5. DNA for the CDR3: TGTGCCAGCAGCTTAGAACAGGGGCTCTACAATGAGCAGTTCTTC. Translation: CASSLEQGLYNEQFF.

This clonotype was seen many times. This CDR3 reads CASSWTPNTDTQYF. The CDR3, as DNA: TGTGCCAGCAGCTGGACTCCAAACACAGATACGCAGTATTTT. The chain is built from TRBV5-5 and TRBJ2-3, with TRBD2 as a possible D gene (5 bases). Germline loops: CDR1 SGHKS, CDR2 YYEKEE (reference sequence). The V end lost 3 bases, the J end lost 2 bases, and 10 bases lay between the germline ends. CDR3 length equals 14 residues.

The gene calls are TRBV11-2 and TRBJ1-1; D is ambiguous. Deletions cut 0 bases from V and 1 base from J, with 6 bases between. The germline gives CDR1 SGHAT, CDR2 FQNNGV. The CDR3 loop spans 14 amino acids. The CDR3 nucleotides read TGTGCCAGCAGCTTAGAGTACCAGAACACTGAAGCTTTCTTT. Its translation is CASSLEYQNTEAFF.

There are many counts of this clonotype. J is TRBJ2-3 and V is TRBV5-4; 8 bases match TRBD2. With V trimmed by 0 bases and J by 1 base, 7 bases remained unmatched. There are 17 residues in the CDR3. Germline CDR1 reads SGHNT; CDR2 reads YYREEE (reference sequence). The chain's CDR3 is CASSLGGSGARTDTQYF. In DNA, the CDR3 is TGTGCCAGCAGCTTGGGAGGTAGCGGGGCCCGCACAGATACGCAGTATTTT.

This clonotype came up many times. J is TRBJ2-5 and V is TRBV7-2; D not certain. The CDR3 sequence is 15 residues long. Germline CDR1 is SGHTA and CDR2 is FQGNSA. Trimming shortened V by 5 bases and J by 3 bases, and 16 bases separated the two germline ends. The chain's CDR3 is CASSPPLRAKETQYF. CDR3 sequence (DNA): TGTGCCAGCAGCCCCCCACTCCGAGCGAAAGAGACCCAGTACTTC.

For this clonotype: Since the CDR3 does not end with the conserved phenylalanine or tryptophan, this likely comes from a read error. The V call is TRBV2, the J call TRBJ1-1; the match to TRBD1 covers 8 bases. Looked up from germline, CDR1 is SNHLY and CDR2 is FYNNEI. The CDR3 runs to 13 residues. J was trimmed by 10 bases and V by 3 bases; bases with no gene match: 7. In DNA, the CDR3 is TGTGCCAGCAGTGAGACCGACAGGGGCGCAGCTTTCCTT. This sequence encodes CASSETDRGAAFL.

The CDR3, as DNA: TGTGCCATCACAGGCACCTCCTACAATGAGCAGTTCTTC. Amino acid sequence: CAITGTSYNEQFF. The chain is built from TRBV10-3 and TRBJ2-1; D gene ambiguous. V lost 7 bases and J lost 0, with 7 bases in between. Germline-derived CDR1 and CDR2 are ENHRY and SYGVKD. The CDR3 is made up of 13 amino acids.

This clonotype came up a few times. J is TRBJ1-1 and V is TRBV28; tentatively, D is TRBD1 (5 bases). CDR3 size: 15 residues. Germline assignment: CDR1 MDHEN and CDR2 SYDVKM. V gave up 6 bases and J gave up 1 base, with 15 bases separating them. In nucleotides, the CDR3 is TGTGCCAGCAGCCCTGGTTGGGGGAAGAACACTGAAGCTTTCTTT. As protein: CASSPGWGKNTEAFF. The full variable domain, its missing parts supplied by reference TRBV28 and TRBJ1-1, is DVKVTQSSRYLVKRTGEKVFLECVQDMDHENMFWYRQDPGLGLRLIYFSYDVKMKEKGDIPEGYSVSREKKERFSLILESASTNQTSMYLCASSPGWGKNTEAFFGQGTRLTVV.

This clonotype occurred many times. The V call is TRBV6-1, the J call TRBJ2-1, with TRBD1 matching 11 bases. Unmatched junction bases numbered 8, after V lost 4 bases and J lost 6 bases. The germline gives CDR1 MNHNS, CDR2 SASEGT. This CDR3 region has 16 residues. The CDR3 sequence is CASSGTDRGLSNEQFF. Written as DNA, the CDR3 is TGTGCCAGCAGTGGGACGGACAGGGGGCTTTCCAATGAGCAGTTCTTC.

This clonotype has at least ten counts. V gene TRBV28 combines with J gene TRBJ1-1; TRBD1 matches at 9 bases. The CDR3 sequence is 18 residues long. Germline assignment: CDR1 MDHEN and CDR2 SYDVKM. V lost 4 bases to trimming and J lost 2 bases; unmatched junction nucleotides: 14. CDR3 amino acids: CASSSRQGGISFNTEAFF. DNA of the CDR3: TGTGCCAGCAGTTCGAGACAGGGGGGCATTTCCTTCAACACTGAAGCTTTCTTT.

This clonotype showed up many times. J is TRBJ1-6 and V is TRBV7-2; D is ambiguous. This CDR3 is built from 15 residues. Germline V gene lookup returns CDR1 SGHTA and CDR2 FQGNSA. The germline V and J ends were trimmed by 5 bases and 5 bases, with 13 bases remaining between them. CDR3 residues: CASSPQRADNSPLHF. As DNA, the CDR3 is TGTGCCAGCAGCCCTCAAAGGGCGGATAATTCACCCCTCCACTTT.

Ten or more counts support this clonotype. CDR3 loop: CASSFRIAYETGELFF. DNA of the CDR3: TGTGCCAGCAGTTTTCGGATAGCGTATGAAACCGGGGAGCTGTTTTTT. The chain links TRBV12-3 or TRBV12-4 to TRBJ2-2, with a possible D match to TRBD2 (5 bases). CDR3 length equals 16 residues. The germline V and J ends were trimmed by 3 bases and 5 bases, with 16 bases remaining between them.

This clonotype was counted many times. The chain is built from TRBV7-2 and TRBJ1-2; D remains ambiguous. Deletions cut 3 bases from V and 0 bases from J, with 11 bases between. Per the germline V gene, CDR1 is SGHTA and CDR2 is FQGNSA. This CDR3 is built from 15 residues. The CDR3 spells CASSFASTANYGYTF. The CDR3 bases are TGTGCCAGCAGCTTCGCCTCTACAGCTAACTATGGCTACACCTTC.

The chain uses TRBV6-2 or TRBV6-3 and TRBJ1-3; perhaps TRBD1 as D (5 bases). This CDR3 region has 15 residues. V was clipped by 6 bases and J by 4 bases, with 16 bases between them. Per germline, CDR1 MNHEY and CDR2 SVGEGT. CDR3 in amino acids: CASRPPGLRGNTIYF. The CDR3 DNA follows: TGTGCCAGCAGACCCCCGGGACTGCGAGGAAACACCATATATTTT.

Ten or more counts support this clonotype. The chain links TRBV10-3 to TRBJ1-2, with unresolved D. CDR1 ENHRY and CDR2 SYGVKD come from the germline V gene. The V end was cut by 1 base, the J end by 2 bases, with 11 bases between. The CDR3 is 15 amino acids. Written as DNA, the CDR3 is TGTGCCATCAGTGAGTTTGGCAACCTCAACTATGGCTACACCTTC. Translation gives CAISEFGNLNYGYTF.

For the CDR3, the DNA is TGTGCCAGCAGCCCCCAGGGGCCCACTGAAGCTTTCTTT. Its translation is CASSPQGPTEAFF. The J gene is TRBJ1-1, the V gene TRBV9, with TRBD1 as a possible D gene (6 bases). This CDR3 contains 13 residues. V lost 4 bases, J lost 4 bases, and 11 bases lay in between. The germline gives CDR1 SGDLS, CDR2 YYNGEE.

This clonotype was found many times. This chain links TRBV7-8 with TRBJ2-7; 14 bases map to TRBD2. The V segment lost 5 bases and the J segment 0 bases; nucleotides outside the gene matches: 3. CDR1 is SGHVS and CDR2 is FQNEAQ in the germline V gene. The CDR3 sequence is 16 residues long. CDR3: CASSRTSGGTSYEQYF. The CDR3 DNA sequence: TGTGCCAGCAGCCGGACTAGCGGGGGGACCTCCTACGAGCAGTACTTC.

This clonotype was seen a few times. The chain couples TRBV7-8 to TRBJ1-1; D possibly corresponds to TRBD1 (5 bases). Per germline, CDR1 SGHVS and CDR2 FQNEAQ. The CDR3 covers 14 residues. Trimming shortened V by 2 bases and J by 11 bases, and 18 bases separated the two germline ends. The chain's CDR3 is CASSLNTGGENAFF. The CDR3 DNA sequence: TGTGCCAGCAGCTTAAATACAGGTGGGGAGAACGCTTTCTTT.

This clonotype was seen ten or more times. V is TRBV27 and J is TRBJ2-5, with 8 bases that match TRBD2. Trimming removed 6 bases from V and 5 bases from J; junction bases left unmatched: 11. Germline assignment: CDR1 MNHEY and CDR2 SMNVEV (reference sequence). The CDR3 consists of 15 residues. The CDR3 DNA reads as TGTGCCAGCAGCCCCCGGGTTAGCGGGGCGGAGACCCAGTACTTC. Protein sequence: CASSPRVSGAETQYF.

This clonotype was observed a few times. The rearrangement links TRBV20-1 to TRBJ2-7; the match to TRBD1 covers 8 bases. The CDR3 length is 15 residues. Germline V CDR1 and CDR2: DFQATT, SNEGSKA (reference sequence). Germline trimming cut 6 bases from V and 6 bases from J; bases unmatched to any gene: 16. The CDR3 loop is CSATPGTGFGGEQYF. The CDR3 DNA reads as TGCAGTGCCACCCCCGGGACAGGTTTTGGGGGCGAGCAGTACTTC.

This clonotype was detected a few times. This chain links TRBV6-2 or TRBV6-3 with TRBJ2-2, with D possibly matching TRBD1 (5 bases). The CDR3 is 19 amino acids. V was shortened by 0 bases and J by 1 base, with 18 bases between the two germline ends. Germline-derived CDR1 and CDR2 are MNHEY and SVGEGT. The CDR3 loop is CASSYSTLPQDQNTGELFF. CDR3 DNA sequence: TGTGCCAGCAGTTACTCGACCCTACCACAGGACCAGAACACCGGGGAGCTGTTTTTT.

This clonotype was picked up a small number of times. The CDR3, as DNA: TGTGCCAGTAGTACTCCGGGACTAGCGGGGACCACCGGGGAGCTGTTTTTT. It codes for CASSTPGLAGTTGELFF. V usage is TRBV19 and J usage is TRBJ2-2; 13 nucleotides agree with TRBD2. Germline assignment: CDR1 LNHDA and CDR2 SQIVND (reference sequence). The CDR3 spans 17 residues. With 4 bases clipped from V and 4 bases from J, the junction kept 6 bases outside the gene matches.

This clonotype has ten or more counts. The V call is TRBV11-1, the J call TRBJ2-7; possible D gene TRBD2, 5 bases. The CDR3 extends over 16 amino acids. Germline V CDR1 and CDR2: SGHAT, FQDESV (reference sequence). V lost 5 bases and J lost 5, with 22 bases in between. The CDR3 DNA reads as TGTGCCAGCAGCCCCCCCGGGGTCTGGGGAAACCACGAGCAGTACTTC. This encodes CASSPPGVWGNHEQYF.